Below, 4 T cell receptor beta chains from the same sample are listed, as sequenced in a study of T cells after yellow fever vaccination. One entry per CDR3 protein results from TCRdb running MiXCR on the 5' RACE reads. This repertoire shows about 260,000 distinct CDR3 sequences, approximately 12% found once; its top ten account for about 0.51%. This material consisted of CD4+ T cells sorted from PBMCs, taken 45 days after the yellow fever booster vaccination. These receptors all stem from a man in his thirties or forties who received the YFV17D yellow fever vaccine.

Ten or more counts support this clonotype. The chain carries TRBV20-1 and TRBJ2-2, with unresolved D. Germline V gives CDR1 DFQATT, CDR2 SNEGSKA (reference sequence). This CDR3 region has 15 residues. The V end was cut by 0 bases, the J end by 4 bases, with 12 bases between. In DNA form, the CDR3 reads TGCAGTGCTAGAGACGTGGGAAAGGGCACCGGGGAGCTGTTTTTT. Translating gives CSARDVGKGTGELFF.

CDR3 coding DNA: TGCGCCAGCAGCTTGGACCCCGACCAAAACATTCAGTACTTC. It codes for CASSLDPDQNIQYF. The chain couples TRBV5-1 to TRBJ2-4, with D hard to call. The V gene lost 0 bases and the J gene lost 5 bases, with 9 bases spanning the gap. Germline V gives CDR1 SGHRS, CDR2 YFSETQ. This CDR3 has 14 residues.

There are a few counts of this clonotype. The V call is TRBV20-1, the J call TRBJ1-5, with 8 bases identical to TRBD1. V gave up 2 bases and J gave up 11 bases; unmatched junction bases: 14. The CDR3 spans 15 residues. Germline CDR1 DFQATT, CDR2 SNEGSKA (reference sequence). The CDR3 spells CSARSSGQAGGTQHF. The CDR3, as DNA: TGCAGTGCTAGAAGCTCGGGACAGGCCGGGGGGACCCAGCATTTT.

The chain recombines TRBV7-8 with TRBJ2-2, with D perhaps matching TRBD1 or TRBD2 (5 bases each). The germline V gene has CDR1 SGHVS and CDR2 FQNEAQ. The CDR3 runs to 15 residues. Trimming removed 5 bases from V and 7 bases from J, with 17 bases in between. Here the CDR3 reads CASSEGPLGDGELFF. CDR3 in DNA: TGTGCCAGCAGCGAGGGACCTCTGGGGGACGGGGAGCTGTTTTTT.